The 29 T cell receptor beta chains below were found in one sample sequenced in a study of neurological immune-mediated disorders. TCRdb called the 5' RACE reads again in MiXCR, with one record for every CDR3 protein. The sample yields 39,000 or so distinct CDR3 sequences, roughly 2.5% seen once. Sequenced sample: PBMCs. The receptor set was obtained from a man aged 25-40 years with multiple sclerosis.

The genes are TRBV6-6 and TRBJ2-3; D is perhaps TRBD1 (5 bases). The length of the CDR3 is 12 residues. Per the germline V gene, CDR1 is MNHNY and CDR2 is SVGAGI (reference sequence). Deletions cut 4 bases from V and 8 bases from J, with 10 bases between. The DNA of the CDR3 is TGTGCCAGCAGTTCCCAAGGGGTTACGCAGTATTTT. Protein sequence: CASSSQGVTQYF.

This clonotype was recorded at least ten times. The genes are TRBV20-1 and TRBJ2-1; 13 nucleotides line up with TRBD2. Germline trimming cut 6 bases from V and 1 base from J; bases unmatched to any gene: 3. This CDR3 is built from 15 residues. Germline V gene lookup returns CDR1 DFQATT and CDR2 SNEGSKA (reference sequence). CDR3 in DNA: TGCAGTGCCACTAGCGGGGGGGGGTCCTACAATGAGCAGTTCTTC. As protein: CSATSGGGSYNEQFF.

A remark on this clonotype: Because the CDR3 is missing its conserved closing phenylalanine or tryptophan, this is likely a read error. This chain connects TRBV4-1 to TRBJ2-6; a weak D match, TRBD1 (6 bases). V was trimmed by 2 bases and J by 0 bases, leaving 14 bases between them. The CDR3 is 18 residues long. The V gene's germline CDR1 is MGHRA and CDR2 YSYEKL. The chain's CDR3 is CASSQRGGEISGANVLTI. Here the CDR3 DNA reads TGCGCCAGCAGCCAACGAGGGGGAGAGATCTCTGGGGCCAACGTCCTGACTATC.

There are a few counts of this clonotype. This CDR3 reads CASTPGQARQPQHF. The CDR3 DNA reads TGTGCCAGCACGCCGGGGCAGGCTCGGCAGCCCCAGCATTTT. The chain employs TRBV12-3 or TRBV12-4 and TRBJ1-5, with D possibly TRBD1 on 5 matching bases. The CDR3 runs to 14 residues. The germline V and J ends were trimmed by 7 bases and 7 bases, with 17 bases remaining between them.

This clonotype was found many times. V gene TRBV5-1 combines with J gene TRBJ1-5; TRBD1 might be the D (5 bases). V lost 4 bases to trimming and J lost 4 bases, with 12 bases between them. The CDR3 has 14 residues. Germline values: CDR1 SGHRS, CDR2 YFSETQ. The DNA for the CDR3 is TGCGCCAGCAGCCTCGGGGCGAATAATCAGCCCCAGCATTTT. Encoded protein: CASSLGANNQPQHF.

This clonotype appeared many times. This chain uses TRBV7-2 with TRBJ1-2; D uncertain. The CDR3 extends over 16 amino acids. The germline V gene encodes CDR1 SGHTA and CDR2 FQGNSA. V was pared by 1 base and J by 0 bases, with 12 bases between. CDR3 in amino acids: CASSLDSGSPNYGYTF. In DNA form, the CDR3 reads TGTGCCAGCAGCTTAGACTCAGGTTCCCCTAACTATGGCTACACCTTC.

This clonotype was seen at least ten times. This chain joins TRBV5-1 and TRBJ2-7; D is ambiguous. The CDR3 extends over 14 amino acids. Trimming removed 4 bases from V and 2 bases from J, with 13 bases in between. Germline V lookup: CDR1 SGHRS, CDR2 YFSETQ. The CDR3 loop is CASSRDKGTYEQYF. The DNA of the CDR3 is TGCGCCAGCAGCCGCGACAAGGGAACCTACGAGCAGTACTTC.

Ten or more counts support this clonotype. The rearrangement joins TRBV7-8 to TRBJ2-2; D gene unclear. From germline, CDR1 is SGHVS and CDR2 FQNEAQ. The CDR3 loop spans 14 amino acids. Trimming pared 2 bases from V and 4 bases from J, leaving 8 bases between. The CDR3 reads CASSLMLRTGELFF. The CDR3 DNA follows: TGTGCCAGCAGCTTAATGTTGCGCACCGGGGAGCTGTTTTTT.

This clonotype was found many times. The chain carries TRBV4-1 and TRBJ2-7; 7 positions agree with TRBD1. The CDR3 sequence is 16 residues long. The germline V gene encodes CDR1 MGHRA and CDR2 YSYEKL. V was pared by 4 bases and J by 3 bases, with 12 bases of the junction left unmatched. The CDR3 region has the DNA TGCGCCAGCAGCCGCCTTAAGACGGGACAGAACTACGAGCAGTACTTC. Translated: CASSRLKTGQNYEQYF.

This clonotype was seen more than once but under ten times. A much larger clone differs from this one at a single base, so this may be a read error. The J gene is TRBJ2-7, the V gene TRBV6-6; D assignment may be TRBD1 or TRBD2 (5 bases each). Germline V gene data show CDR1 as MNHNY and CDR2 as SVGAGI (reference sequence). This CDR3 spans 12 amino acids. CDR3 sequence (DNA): TGTGACAGCAGTTTTCAGGGAGCCGAGCAGTACTTC. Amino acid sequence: CDSSFQGAEQYF.

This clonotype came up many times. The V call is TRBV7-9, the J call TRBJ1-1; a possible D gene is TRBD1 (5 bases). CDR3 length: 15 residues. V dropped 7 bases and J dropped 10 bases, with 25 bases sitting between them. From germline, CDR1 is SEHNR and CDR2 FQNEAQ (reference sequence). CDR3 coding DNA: TGTGCCAGCAAGGTCGGGGCAGTGGAAGGTGGAGGAGCTTTCTTT. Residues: CASKVGAVEGGGAFF.

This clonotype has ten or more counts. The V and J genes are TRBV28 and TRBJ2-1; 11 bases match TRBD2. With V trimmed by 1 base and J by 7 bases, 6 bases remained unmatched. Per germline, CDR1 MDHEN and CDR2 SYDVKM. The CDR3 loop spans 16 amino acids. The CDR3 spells CASSLSTSGAWNEQFF. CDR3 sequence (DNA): TGTGCCAGCAGTTTATCGACTAGCGGGGCTTGGAATGAGCAGTTCTTC.

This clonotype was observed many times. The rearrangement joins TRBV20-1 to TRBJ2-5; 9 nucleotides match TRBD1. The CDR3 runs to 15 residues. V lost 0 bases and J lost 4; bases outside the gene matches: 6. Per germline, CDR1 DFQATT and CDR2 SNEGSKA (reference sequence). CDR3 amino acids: CSARDPGQGTETQYF. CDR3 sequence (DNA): TGCAGTGCTAGAGATCCGGGACAGGGAACAGAGACCCAGTACTTC.

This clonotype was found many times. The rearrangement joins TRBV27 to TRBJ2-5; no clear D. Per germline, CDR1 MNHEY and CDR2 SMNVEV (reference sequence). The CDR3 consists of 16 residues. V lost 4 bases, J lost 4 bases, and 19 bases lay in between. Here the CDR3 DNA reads TGTGCCAGCAGTTCATACCGGGCACCCCCGGGAGAGACCCAGTACTTC. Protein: CASSSYRAPPGETQYF.

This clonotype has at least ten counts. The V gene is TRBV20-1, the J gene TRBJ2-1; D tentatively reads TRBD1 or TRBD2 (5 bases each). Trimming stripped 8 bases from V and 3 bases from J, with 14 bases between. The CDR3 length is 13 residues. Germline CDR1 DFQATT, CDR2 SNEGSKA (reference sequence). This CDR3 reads CSTGRTDYNEQFF. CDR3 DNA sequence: TGCAGTACGGGACGGACGGACTACAATGAGCAGTTCTTC.

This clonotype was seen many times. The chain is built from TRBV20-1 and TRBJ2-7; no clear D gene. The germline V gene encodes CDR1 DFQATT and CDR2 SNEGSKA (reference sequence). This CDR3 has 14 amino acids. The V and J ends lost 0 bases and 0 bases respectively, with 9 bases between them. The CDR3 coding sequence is TGCAGTGCTAGAGATGGAAGGAGCTCCTACGAGCAGTACTTC. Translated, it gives CSARDGRSSYEQYF.

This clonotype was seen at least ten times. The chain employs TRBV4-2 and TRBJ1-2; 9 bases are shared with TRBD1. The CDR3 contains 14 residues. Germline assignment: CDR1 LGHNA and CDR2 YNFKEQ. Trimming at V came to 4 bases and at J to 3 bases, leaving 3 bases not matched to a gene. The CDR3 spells CASSLRTGDYGYTF. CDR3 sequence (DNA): TGTGCCAGCAGCCTTAGGACAGGGGACTATGGCTACACCTTC.

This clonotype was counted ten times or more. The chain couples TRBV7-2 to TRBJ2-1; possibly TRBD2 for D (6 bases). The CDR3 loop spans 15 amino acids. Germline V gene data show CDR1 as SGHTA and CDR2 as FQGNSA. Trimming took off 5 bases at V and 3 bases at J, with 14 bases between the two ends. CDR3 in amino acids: CASSQTRGLYNEQFF. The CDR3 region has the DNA TGTGCCAGCAGCCAAACCCGGGGACTCTACAATGAGCAGTTCTTC. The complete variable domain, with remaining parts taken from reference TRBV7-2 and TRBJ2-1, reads GAGVSQSPSNKVTEKGKDVELRCDPISGHTALYWYRQSLGQGLEFLIYFQGNSAPDKSGLPSDRFSAERTGGSVSTLTIQRTQQEDSAVYLCASSQTRGLYNEQFFGPGTRLTVL.

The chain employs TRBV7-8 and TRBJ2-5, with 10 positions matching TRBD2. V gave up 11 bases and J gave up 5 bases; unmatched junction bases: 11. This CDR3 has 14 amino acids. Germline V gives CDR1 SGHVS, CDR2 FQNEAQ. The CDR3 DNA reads TGTGCCGGAGCGGGAGGGACTAGCAGGGAGACCCAGTACTTC. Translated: CAGAGGTSRETQYF.

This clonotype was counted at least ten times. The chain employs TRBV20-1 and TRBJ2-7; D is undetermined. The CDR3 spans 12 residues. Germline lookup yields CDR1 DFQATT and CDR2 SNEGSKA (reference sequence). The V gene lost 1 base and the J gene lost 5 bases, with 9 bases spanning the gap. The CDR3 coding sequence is TGCAGTGCTAGAGTTAGGGTCGACGAGCAGTACTTC. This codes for CSARVRVDEQYF.

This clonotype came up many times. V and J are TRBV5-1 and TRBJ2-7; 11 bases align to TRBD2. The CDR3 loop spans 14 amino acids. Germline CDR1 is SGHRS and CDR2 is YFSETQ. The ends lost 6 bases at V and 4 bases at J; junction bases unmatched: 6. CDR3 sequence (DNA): TGCGCCAGCACGCTAGCGGGAGGCGCATACGAGCAGTACTTC. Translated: CASTLAGGAYEQYF. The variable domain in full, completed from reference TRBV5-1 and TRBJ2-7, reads KAGVTQTPRYLIKTRGQQVTLSCSPISGHRSVSWYQQTPGQGLQFLFEYFSETQRNKGNFPGRFSGRQFSNSRSEMNVSTLELGDSALYLCASTLAGGAYEQYFGPGTRLTVT.

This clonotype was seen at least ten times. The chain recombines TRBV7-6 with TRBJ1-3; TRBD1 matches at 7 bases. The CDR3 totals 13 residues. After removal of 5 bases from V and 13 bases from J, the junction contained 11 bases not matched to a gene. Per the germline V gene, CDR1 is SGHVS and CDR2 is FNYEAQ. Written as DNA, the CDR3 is TGTGCCAGCAGCCCTCAAGGGGGCGGTTCTATATATTTT. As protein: CASSPQGGGSIYF.

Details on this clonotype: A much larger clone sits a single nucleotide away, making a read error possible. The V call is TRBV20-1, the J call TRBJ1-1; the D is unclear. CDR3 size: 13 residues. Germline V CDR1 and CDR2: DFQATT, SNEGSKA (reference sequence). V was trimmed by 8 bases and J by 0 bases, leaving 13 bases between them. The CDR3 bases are TGCAGTTCTCCCAAGGGCATGAACACTGAAGCTTTCTTT. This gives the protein CSSPKGMNTEAFF.

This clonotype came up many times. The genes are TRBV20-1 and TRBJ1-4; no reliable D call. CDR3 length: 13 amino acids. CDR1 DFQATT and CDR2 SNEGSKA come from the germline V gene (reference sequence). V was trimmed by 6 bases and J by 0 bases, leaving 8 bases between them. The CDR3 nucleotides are TGCAGTGCCCCGACGCCAACTAATGAAAAACTGTTTTTT. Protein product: CSAPTPTNEKLFF.

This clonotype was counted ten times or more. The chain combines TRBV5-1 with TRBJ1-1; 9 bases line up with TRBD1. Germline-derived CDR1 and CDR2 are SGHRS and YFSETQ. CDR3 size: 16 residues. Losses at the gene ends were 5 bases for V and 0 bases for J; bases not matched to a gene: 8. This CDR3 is CASSLVGQGLNTEAFF. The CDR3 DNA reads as TGCGCCAGCAGTCTCGTGGGACAGGGATTGAACACTGAAGCTTTCTTT.

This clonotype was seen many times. DNA of the CDR3: TGTGCCAGCAGCCAAGGGACCCGGGAGGCTTTCTTT. Encoded protein: CASSQGTREAFF. This sequence joins TRBV11-2 and TRBJ1-1; D might be TRBD1 (5 bases). CDR1 is SGHAT, CDR2 FQNNGV, per germline. This CDR3 is built from 12 residues. Trimming removed 5 bases at V and 11 bases at J, with 15 bases between.

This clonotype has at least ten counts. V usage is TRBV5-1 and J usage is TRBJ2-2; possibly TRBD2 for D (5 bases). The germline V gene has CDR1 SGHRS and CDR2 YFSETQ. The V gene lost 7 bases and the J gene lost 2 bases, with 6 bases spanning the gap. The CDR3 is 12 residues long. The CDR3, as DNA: TGCGCCAGCCGACTAAACACCGGGGAGCTGTTTTTT. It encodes CASRLNTGELFF.

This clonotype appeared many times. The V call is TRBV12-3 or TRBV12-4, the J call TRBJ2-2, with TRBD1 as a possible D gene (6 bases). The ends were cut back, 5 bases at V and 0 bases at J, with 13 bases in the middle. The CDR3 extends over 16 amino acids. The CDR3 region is CASSPFRGSNTGELFF. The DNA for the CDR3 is TGTGCCAGCAGTCCTTTCAGGGGCTCGAACACCGGGGAGCTGTTTTTT.

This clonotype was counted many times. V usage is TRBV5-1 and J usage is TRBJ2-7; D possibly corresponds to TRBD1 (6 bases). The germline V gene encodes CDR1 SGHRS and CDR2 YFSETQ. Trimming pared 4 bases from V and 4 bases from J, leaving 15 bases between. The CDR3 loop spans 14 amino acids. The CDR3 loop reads CASSDQGILYEQYF. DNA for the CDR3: TGCGCCAGCAGCGATCAGGGGATCCTGTACGAGCAGTACTTC.